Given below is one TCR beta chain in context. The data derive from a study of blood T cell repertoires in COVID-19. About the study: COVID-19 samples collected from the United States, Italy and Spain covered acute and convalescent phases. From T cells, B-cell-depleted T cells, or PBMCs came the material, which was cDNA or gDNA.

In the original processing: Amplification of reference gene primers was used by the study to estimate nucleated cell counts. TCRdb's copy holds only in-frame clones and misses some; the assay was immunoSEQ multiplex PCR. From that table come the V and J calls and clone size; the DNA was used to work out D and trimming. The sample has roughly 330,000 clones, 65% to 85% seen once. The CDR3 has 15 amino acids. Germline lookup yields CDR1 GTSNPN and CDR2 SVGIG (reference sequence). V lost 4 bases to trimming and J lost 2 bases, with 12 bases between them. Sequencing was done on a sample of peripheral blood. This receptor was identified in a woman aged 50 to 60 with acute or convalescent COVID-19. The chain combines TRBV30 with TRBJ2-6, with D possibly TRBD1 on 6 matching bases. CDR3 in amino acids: CAWNRGGTGANVLTF. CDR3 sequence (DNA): TGTGCCTGGAACCGAGGGGGTACTGGGGCCAACGTCCTGACTTTC.